The 32 T cell receptor beta chains below come from one sample, sequenced in a study of T cell changes during pregnancy in multiple sclerosis. Only in-frame clones appear in the TCRdb table, and some are missing; sequencing was by immunoSEQ multiplex PCR. The sample contains around 28,000 clones, 90% of which appear only once. This material consisted of CD8+ T cells from peripheral blood mononuclear cells, taken in the second trimester of pregnancy. The receptors were sampled from a female donor with multiple sclerosis, enrolled in a pregnancy study.

V and J are TRBV27 and TRBJ2-1, with 11 bases that match TRBD1. CDR1 is MNHEY and CDR2 is SMNVEV in the germline V gene (reference sequence). J was trimmed by 2 bases and V by 6 bases; bases with no gene match: 6. The CDR3 spans 16 residues. The CDR3 loop reads CASRRGGQGAYNEQFF. CDR3 nucleotides: TGTGCCAGCAGGAGAGGGGGACAGGGGGCCTACAATGAGCAGTTCTTC.

CDR3 in DNA: TGTGCCAGCACTTCCCAGACTAGCGGGATCTACGAGCAGTACTTC. Amino acids: CASTSQTSGIYEQYF. The gene calls are TRBV2 and TRBJ2-7, with 11 bases lining up with TRBD2. The trim removed 7 bases at V and 3 bases at J, leaving 8 bases unmatched. Germline values: CDR1 SNHLY, CDR2 FYNNEI. CDR3 size: 15 residues.

The chain couples TRBV14 to TRBJ2-7; weak D call: TRBD1 (5 bases). The germline V and J ends were trimmed by 0 bases and 1 base, with 10 bases remaining between them. CDR1 is SGHDN, CDR2 FVKESK, per germline. The CDR3 runs 15 residues. CDR3 nucleotides: TGTGCCAGCAGCCAAGAAGGGGCTCAGTCCTACGAGCAGTACTTC. Residues: CASSQEGAQSYEQYF.

This clone is categorized as medium-sized (0.01 to 0.1%). The CDR3 bases are TGTGCCAGCAGCCAAGGCCTAGACACCGGGGAGCTGTTTTTT. Protein: CASSQGLDTGELFF. The chain uses TRBV4-2 and TRBJ2-2; no clear D. The germline gives CDR1 LGHNA, CDR2 YNFKEQ. Trimming shortened V by 1 base and J by 3 bases, and 6 bases separated the two germline ends. This CDR3 spans 14 amino acids.

V is TRBV30 and J is TRBJ2-5; no definite D call. The V gene's germline CDR1 is GTSNPN and CDR2 SVGIG (reference sequence). The V gene lost 5 bases and the J gene lost 4 bases, with 17 bases spanning the gap. The CDR3 has 14 residues. This CDR3 reads CAWGFVRHGETQYF. The CDR3 nucleotides read TGTGCCTGGGGCTTCGTACGACACGGAGAGACCCAGTACTTC.

This clone has more than one count but fewer than ten. The rearrangement joins TRBV9 to TRBJ2-1; possibly TRBD2 for D (5 bases). The CDR3 is made up of 14 amino acids. CDR1 and CDR2 from the germline V gene are SGDLS and YYNGEE. V lost 2 bases and J 8 bases, leaving 14 bases between the germline ends. For the CDR3, the DNA is TGTGCCAGCAGCGTCGGACTCACTTCGGATGAGCAGTTCTTC. Its protein is CASSVGLTSDEQFF. Supplemented by reference TRBV9 and TRBJ2-1, the full variable domain reads DSGVTQTPKHLITATGQRVTLRCSPRSGDLSVYWYQQSLDQGLQFLIQYYNGEERAKGNILERFSAQQFPDLHSELNLSSLELGDSALYFCASSVGLTSDEQFFGPGTRLTVL.

CDR3: CASSQEAGIYTGELFF. The CDR3 DNA follows: TGCGCCAGCAGCCAAGAGGCGGGGATATACACCGGGGAGCTGTTTTTT. The chain combines TRBV4-3 with TRBJ2-2, with D possibly TRBD2 on 6 matching bases. Trimming shortened V by 0 bases and J by 3 bases, and 11 bases separated the two germline ends. The CDR3 runs 16 residues. Germline loops: CDR1 LGHNA, CDR2 YSLEER.

J is TRBJ2-5 and V is TRBV7-8; 8 positions match TRBD1. The CDR3 extends over 17 amino acids. Per the germline V gene, CDR1 is SGHVS and CDR2 is FQNEAQ. V lost 5 bases to trimming and J lost 4 bases; unmatched junction nucleotides: 15. The CDR3 loop is CASSPTVSGGILETQYF. The CDR3 region has the DNA TGTGCCAGCAGCCCCACTGTTTCAGGGGGCATATTAGAGACCCAGTACTTC.

The chain uses TRBV5-1 and TRBJ1-1, with 9 bases fitting TRBD1. The germline gives CDR1 SGHRS, CDR2 YFSETQ. With V trimmed by 4 bases and J by 2 bases, 6 bases remained unmatched. The CDR3 is 15 residues long. The DNA of the CDR3 is TGCGCCAGCAGCCGGGACAGGGAGTTAAACACTGAAGCTTTCTTT. Encoded protein: CASSRDRELNTEAFF. The full variable domain, in which reference TRBV5-1 and TRBJ1-1 provide the parts outside the CDR3, is KAGVTQTPRYLIKTRGQQVTLSCSPISGHRSVSWYQQTPGQGLQFLFEYFSETQRNKGNFPGRFSGRQFSNSRSEMNVSTLELGDSALYLCASSRDRELNTEAFFGQGTRLTVV.

This clone was recorded a few times. The rearrangement joins TRBV4-3 to TRBJ1-1, with a tentative D call TRBD1 (5 bases). The ends were cut back, 0 bases at V and 3 bases at J, with 11 bases in the middle. Germline-derived CDR1 and CDR2 are LGHNA and YSLEER. The CDR3 length is 15 residues. DNA for the CDR3: TGCGCCAGCAGCCAAGATTACAGGACATACACTGAAGCTTTCTTT. It codes for CASSQDYRTYTEAFF.

This clone was observed a few times. CDR3 in amino acids: CASSLIGHGREKLFF. Here the CDR3 DNA reads TGTGCCAGCAGCTTAATTGGACATGGGCGAGAAAAACTGTTTTTT. The chain recombines TRBV7-3 with TRBJ1-4, with a weak D call TRBD1 (5 bases). The V end was cut by 1 base, the J end by 8 bases, with 14 bases between. This CDR3 comprises 15 residues. CDR1 and CDR2 from the germline V gene are SGHTA and FQGTGA. Based on the CDR3 plus reference TRBV7-3 and TRBJ1-4, the full variable domain is GAGVSQTPSNKVTEKGKYVELRCDPISGHTALYWYRQSLGQGPEFLIYFQGTGAADDSGLPNDRFFAVRPEGSVSTLKIQRTERGDSAVYLCASSLIGHGREKLFFGSGTQLSVL.

The chain is built from TRBV4-2 and TRBJ1-6, with a tentative D call TRBD1 (6 bases). The CDR3 contains 15 residues. V lost 8 bases and J lost 0, with 11 bases in between. Germline CDR1 is LGHNA and CDR2 is YNFKEQ. CDR3 protein: CASGGASSYNSPLHF. The CDR3 nucleotides are TGTGCCAGCGGGGGCGCGAGCTCCTATAATTCACCCCTCCACTTT.

This rearrangement joins TRBV7-9 to TRBJ2-1, with 12 positions matching TRBD2. CDR1 and CDR2 from the germline V gene are SEHNR and FQNEAQ (reference sequence). Losses at the gene ends were 3 bases for V and 4 bases for J; bases not matched to a gene: 4. The CDR3 extends over 16 amino acids. CDR3 amino acids: CASSLTSGSGYNEQFF. CDR3 bases: TGTGCCAGCAGCTTGACTAGCGGGAGTGGGTACAATGAGCAGTTCTTC.

This clone is a singleton in its sample. The rearrangement links TRBV5-6 to TRBJ2-7, with D possibly being TRBD1 (5 bases). The CDR3 has 13 residues. The V end lost 2 bases, the J end lost 2 bases, and 8 bases lay between the germline ends. Germline values: CDR1 SGHDT, CDR2 YYEEEE. This CDR3 reads CASSLRQPYEQYF. The CDR3 coding sequence is TGTGCCAGCAGCTTACGACAGCCCTACGAGCAGTACTTC.

The chain joins TRBV27 to TRBJ2-7, with 9 nucleotides matching TRBD2. The V and J ends lost 0 bases and 3 bases, in that order; junction bases with no gene match: 3. The CDR3 has 15 amino acids. Germline V lookup: CDR1 MNHEY, CDR2 SMNVEV (reference sequence). This CDR3 reads CASSLSTSGGYEQYF. The CDR3 nucleotides are TGTGCCAGCAGTTTATCGACTAGCGGAGGCTACGAGCAGTACTTC.

The rearrangement links TRBV28 to TRBJ2-1; the D is unclear. CDR1 and CDR2 from the germline V gene are MDHEN and SYDVKM. There are 11 residues in the CDR3. Trimming cost V 5 bases and J 8 bases, with 7 bases left between them. Here the CDR3 reads CASSPSHEQFF. Here the CDR3 DNA reads TGTGCCAGCAGTCCCTCCCATGAGCAGTTCTTC.

This clone was observed once. The chain joins TRBV19 to TRBJ2-1, with D hard to call. Trimming took 3 bases from V and 6 from J, leaving 9 bases between them. Germline V gives CDR1 LNHDA, CDR2 SQIVND (reference sequence). The CDR3 has 13 amino acids. In DNA form, the CDR3 reads TGTGCCAGTAGTATCGGGTTCCTCAATGAGCAGTTCTTC. It codes for CASSIGFLNEQFF.

The chain couples TRBV4-2 to TRBJ2-3; TRBD2 aligns across 10 bases. The CDR3 covers 19 residues. Trimming cost V 0 bases and J 5 bases; bases outside gene matches: 14. Germline CDR1 reads LGHNA; CDR2 reads YNFKEQ. The CDR3 reads CASSQEGYQAGGPGDTQYF. CDR3 sequence (DNA): TGTGCCAGCAGCCAAGAAGGGTATCAAGCGGGAGGGCCTGGAGATACGCAGTATTTT.

The sample holds one count of this clone. V usage is TRBV4-2 and J usage is TRBJ2-7; 11 positions agree with TRBD1. Germline trimming cut 2 bases from V and 7 bases from J; bases unmatched to any gene: 13. CDR3 length: 17 residues. CDR1 LGHNA and CDR2 YNFKEQ come from the germline V gene. CDR3 region: CASSQSPHPGQGGEQYF. CDR3 sequence (DNA): TGTGCCAGCAGCCAATCCCCCCACCCGGGACAGGGGGGTGAGCAGTACTTC.

This clone has a single count. V gene TRBV2 combines with J gene TRBJ2-3; 12 nucleotides line up with TRBD1. The CDR3 spans 17 residues. Per germline, CDR1 SNHLY and CDR2 FYNNEI. V gave up 2 bases and J gave up 0 bases; unmatched junction bases: 3. CDR3 in DNA: TGTGCCAGCAGTGAAAGGGGACAGGGGGCTAGCACAGATACGCAGTATTTT. Protein: CASSERGQGASTDTQYF.

The J gene is TRBJ1-2, the V gene TRBV9, with no clear D. Trimming removed 0 bases from V and 6 bases from J, with 18 bases in between. This CDR3 has 16 residues. CDR1 is SGDLS and CDR2 is YYNGEE in the germline V gene. The CDR3 region is CASSVDPGGGNNGYTF. The CDR3 DNA reads TGTGCCAGCAGCGTAGACCCAGGAGGCGGAAATAATGGCTACACCTTC.

The V and J genes are TRBV4-1 and TRBJ2-2; 8 bases agree with TRBD1. The CDR3 covers 16 residues. V was clipped by 1 base and J by 4 bases; unmatched bases: 5. Germline loops: CDR1 MGHRA, CDR2 YSYEKL. CDR3 DNA: TGCGCCAGCAGCCAAGCGCGACAGGGGCCCACCGGGGAGCTGTTTTTT. Residues: CASSQARQGPTGELFF.

This chain's CDR3 is CASSQGLAGTDTQYF. CDR3 coding DNA: TGCGCCAGCAGCCAAGGACTAGCGGGCACAGATACGCAGTATTTT. The chain is built from TRBV4-3 and TRBJ2-3; TRBD2 agrees at 9 bases. This CDR3 has 15 residues. The V and J ends lost 1 base and 1 base, in that order; junction bases with no gene match: 0. CDR1 is LGHNA, CDR2 YSLEER, per germline.

The rearrangement uses TRBV6-4 and TRBJ1-2, with D perhaps TRBD1 (6 bases). Germline CDR1 MRHNA, CDR2 SNTAGT. The CDR3 has 13 amino acids. The germline V and J ends were trimmed by 2 bases and 8 bases, with 12 bases remaining between them. CDR3 nucleotide sequence: TGTGCCAGCAGTGACGGGTCTCAGGGGGGCTACACCTTC. This codes for CASSDGSQGGYTF.

The rearrangement links TRBV11-2 to TRBJ1-1, with D possibly TRBD1 on 6 matching bases. Deletions cut 1 base from V and 11 bases from J, with 11 bases between. CDR1 is SGHAT and CDR2 is FQNNGV in the germline V gene. CDR3 length equals 12 residues. CDR3 in amino acids: CASSLGAGEAFF. DNA for the CDR3: TGTGCCAGCAGCTTAGGGGCAGGGGAGGCTTTCTTT.

The chain couples TRBV19 to TRBJ2-1; 7 nucleotides line up with TRBD1. The germline CDR1 and CDR2 sequences are LNHDA and SQIVND (reference sequence). The CDR3 spans 13 residues. The ends lost 5 bases at V and 5 bases at J; junction bases unmatched: 3. This CDR3 reads CASSLGQNNEQFF. CDR3 coding DNA: TGTGCCAGTAGTTTGGGACAGAACAATGAGCAGTTCTTC.

V usage is TRBV9 and J usage is TRBJ2-1, with D maybe TRBD2 (6 bases). V lost 4 bases and J lost 4, with 18 bases in between. Germline assignment: CDR1 SGDLS and CDR2 YYNGEE. The CDR3 runs to 16 residues. The CDR3 DNA is TGTGCCAGCAGCCCCTCCGGGACTCTCTCTTACAATGAGCAGTTCTTC. It encodes CASSPSGTLSYNEQFF.

This sequence joins TRBV7-2 and TRBJ2-7; 12 bases are a match to TRBD2. The germline V gene encodes CDR1 SGHTA and CDR2 FQGNSA. The CDR3 has 16 amino acids. The V segment lost 4 bases and the J segment 3 bases; nucleotides outside the gene matches: 7. Written as DNA, the CDR3 is TGTGCCAGCAGCTCAATACTAGCGGGAGGTGTCTACGAGCAGTACTTC. Its translation: CASSSILAGGVYEQYF.

The rearrangement links TRBV7-6 to TRBJ2-1; TRBD1 matches 8 bases. Germline trimming cut 5 bases from V and 3 bases from J; bases unmatched to any gene: 9. CDR1 and CDR2 (germline): SGHVS, FNYEAQ. This CDR3 comprises 16 residues. The CDR3 here is CASSKHGQGNYNEQFF. The CDR3 region has the DNA TGTGCCAGCAGCAAACACGGACAGGGAAACTACAATGAGCAGTTCTTC.

This chain links TRBV14 with TRBJ2-7; D possibly corresponds to TRBD2 (5 bases). Trimming removed 3 bases from V and 6 bases from J, with 15 bases in between. Germline V gives CDR1 SGHDN, CDR2 FVKESK. The length of the CDR3 is 14 residues. CDR3 sequence reads: CASSQQVRSGEQYF. The CDR3 bases are TGTGCCAGCAGCCAGCAGGTCCGGAGCGGCGAGCAGTACTTC.

Turning to this clone: Germline and junction disagree at one end, which may indicate a read error. The V call is TRBV4-1, the J call TRBJ2-1, with TRBD2 matching over 9 bases. CDR1 is MGHRA, CDR2 YSYEKL, per germline. This CDR3 spans 16 amino acids. The CDR3 DNA sequence: TGCGCCAGCAGCCAAGTTGGAGGGACTAGCTACGATGAGCAGTTCTTC. It encodes CASSQVGGTSYDEQFF.

The V call is TRBV13, the J call TRBJ2-2; weak D call: TRBD2 (6 bases). The CDR3 extends over 16 amino acids. V was shortened by 0 bases and J by 6 bases, with 14 bases between the two germline ends. Germline V CDR1 and CDR2: PRHDT, FYEKMQ (reference sequence). The CDR3 region is CASSLGPRWGAGELFF. CDR3 nucleotide sequence: TGTGCCAGCAGCTTAGGTCCCCGGTGGGGGGCCGGGGAGCTGTTTTTT.